This is a list of T cell receptor beta chains from one sample in a study of T cell responses to AZD1222 COVID-19 vaccine. The table came from immunoSEQ multiplex PCR; TCRdb's copy has only in-frame clones and leaves some out. The profile covers 110,000 to 150,000 clones, with around 90% appearing a single time and over 1.5% taken by the ten largest. The source was peripheral blood, collected on day 0 of AZD1222 vaccination. The receptor set was obtained from an adult in good health. Both conserved end residues are part of each CDR3. A D gene is named only where the DNA matches it firmly. Only some rows state a clone size, as once, few, many or a class for expanded clones.

v_gene	d_gene	abundance	len	j_gene	CDR3nt	CDR3aa
TRBV5-1	-	-	14	TRBJ2-7	TGCGCCAGCAGCTTGGATGCTGGAACCTACGAGCAGTACTTC	CASSLDAGTYEQYF
TRBV19	TRBD2	-	15	TRBJ2-1	TGTGCCAGTAGTATAAGCGGGAGGGCCTACAATGAGCAGTTCTTC	CASSISGRAYNEQFF
TRBV4-2	-	-	13	TRBJ1-3	TGTGCCAGCAGCCAAGACTCTGGAAACACCATATATTTT	CASSQDSGNTIYF
TRBV5-1	TRBD1	-	15	TRBJ1-6	TGCGCCAGCAGCTTGCGGACAGGGGATAATTCACCCCTCCACTTT	CASSLRTGDNSPLHF
TRBV6-5	TRBD1	-	16	TRBJ1-1	TGTGCCAGCAGTTACTCCCGGACAGGGATGGGCACTGAAGCTTTCTTT	CASSYSRTGMGTEAFF
TRBV6-4	-	once	15	TRBJ2-6	TGTGCCAGCAGTGACTCTCACTCTGGGGCCAACGTCCTGACTTTC	CASSDSHSGANVLTF
TRBV5-1	TRBD1	-	16	TRBJ1-6	TGCGCCAGCAGCTGGAGACAGCAGGGGGCTGATTCACCCCTCCACTTT	CASSWRQQGADSPLHF
TRBV7-6	-	-	16	TRBJ1-1	TGTGCCAGCAGCTTAGGCCGGCCGGGACACGGAGTCGAAGCTTTCTTT	CASSLGRPGHGVEAFF
TRBV6-5	TRBD1	-	14	TRBJ2-7	TGTGCCAGCAGTCTAGGGACAGGAGCTTACGAGCAGTACTTC	CASSLGTGAYEQYF
TRBV6-4	-	-	17	TRBJ2-7	TGTGCCAGCAGTGACATTCCAAGGCCGGGAGAAAACTACGAGCAGTACTTC	CASSDIPRPGENYEQYF
TRBV6-5	TRBD1	-	13	TRBJ1-2	TGTGCCACCAGGGGGGGGCTGGTCTATGGCTACACCTTC	CATRGGLVYGYTF
TRBV6-5	TRBD1	-	15	TRBJ2-5	TGTGCCAGCAAGGCGGACAGGGGGCGCGGGGAGACCCAGTACTTC	CASKADRGRGETQYF
TRBV6-5	TRBD1	-	15	TRBJ1-1	TGTGCCAGCAGTTCCGGGACAGGGTGGAACACTGAAGCTTTCTTT	CASSSGTGWNTEAFF
TRBV20-1	-	-	14	TRBJ2-3	TGCAGTGCTAGTTGGGGTATGAGCACAGATACGCAGTATTTT	CSASWGMSTDTQYF
TRBV15	-	-	13	TRBJ1-6	TGTGCCACCAGCAGAGGTCTAGGTGTAGCCCTCCACTTT	CATSRGLGVALHF
TRBV5-4	-	-	18	TRBJ1-1	TGTGCCAGCAGCCACTACTGGACTCACTGGGGTTTGAACACTGAAGCTTTCTTT	CASSHYWTHWGLNTEAFF
TRBV27	-	-	16	TRBJ2-3	TGTGCCAGCAGTCCTAGCGTGGGAGATACCACAGATACGCAGTATTTT	CASSPSVGDTTDTQYF
TRBV7-9	-	-	15	TRBJ1-1	TGTGCCAGCAGCTTAACGGGACTGGCAAACACTGAAGCTTTCTTT	CASSLTGLANTEAFF
TRBV28	-	-	14	TRBJ1-1	TGTGCCAGCAGTTCCACGCGGGGGTTCACTGAAGCTTTCTTT	CASSSTRGFTEAFF
TRBV5-1	TRBD1	-	18	TRBJ1-1	TGCGCCAGCAGCCGGGACAGGGGGCGCGGTATCTTGAACACTGAAGCTTTCTTT	CASSRDRGRGILNTEAFF
TRBV7-9	-	-	15	TRBJ1-5	TGTGCCAGCAGCCCAGATCGGGGTTCCAATCAGCCCCAGCATTTT	CASSPDRGSNQPQHF
TRBV6-5	TRBD2	-	16	TRBJ2-5	TGTGCCAGCAGTTTCGGGACCAGCGGGAGGGAAGAGACCCAGTACTTC	CASSFGTSGREETQYF
TRBV15	-	-	13	TRBJ2-5	TGTGCCACCAGTCGAGGGTTAGGAGAGACCCAGTACTTC	CATSRGLGETQYF
TRBV9	-	-	16	TRBJ2-1	TGTGCCAGCAGCCCACATCCCCGGGACACCCTCAATGAGCAGTTCTTC	CASSPHPRDTLNEQFF
TRBV5-1	-	-	16	TRBJ2-1	TGCGCCAGCAGCTTGGATCCAGCGGGTGGGTGGAATGAGCAGTTCTTC	CASSLDPAGGWNEQFF
TRBV2	-	-	14	TRBJ1-6	TGTGCCAGCAGTGAATCTTTTGTCGATTCACCCCTCCACTTT	CASSESFVDSPLHF
TRBV3-1/TRBV3-2	-	-	15	TRBJ2-7	TGTGCCAGCAGCCAAGGGACGGCTGAAAACTACGAGCAGTACTTC	CASSQGTAENYEQYF
TRBV5-1	-	-	14	TRBJ1-2	TGCGCCAGCAGCTTGGCCGCGGGGATCTATGGCTACACCTTC	CASSLAAGIYGYTF
TRBV28	TRBD1	-	16	TRBJ1-5	TGTGCCAGCAGTCTCGCGGGACAGGGGGTTAGCTGGCCCCAGCATTTT	CASSLAGQGVSWPQHF
TRBV9	TRBD1	-	18	TRBJ1-3	TGTGCCAGCAGCGTCTCGGGGGGACAGGACTACTCTGGAAACACCATATATTTT	CASSVSGGQDYSGNTIYF
TRBV6-4	TRBD1	-	14	TRBJ1-5	TGTGCCAGCAGTACAGGGGTCGGCGTTAAGCCCCAGCATTTT	CASSTGVGVKPQHF
TRBV5-1	TRBD1	-	14	TRBJ2-5	TGCGCCAGCAGCTTGGAACAGGGGACGGAGACCCAGTACTTC	CASSLEQGTETQYF
TRBV7-9	-	-	13	TRBJ1-2	TGTGCCAGCAGCTTAGTCCTGGATTATGGCTACACCTTC	CASSLVLDYGYTF
TRBV2	TRBD1	-	15	TRBJ2-7	TGTGCCAGCAGTGAAAACAGGGGGCTGTCCTACGAGCAGTACTTC	CASSENRGLSYEQYF
TRBV29-1	-	-	13	TRBJ1-3	TGCAGCGCCGCCCCGGCCTCTGGAAACACCATATATTTT	CSAAPASGNTIYF
TRBV6-5	-	-	14	TRBJ2-5	TGTGCCAGCAGAAGGACAGCCGCGGGGGAGACCCAGTACTTC	CASRRTAAGETQYF
TRBV3-1/TRBV3-2	-	-	14	TRBJ2-1	TGTGCCAGCAGCCGGGCCACAGGGAAGGCTGAGCAGTTCTTC	CASSRATGKAEQFF
TRBV18	-	-	11	TRBJ1-1	TGTGCCAGCTCACTACTCACTGAAGCTTTCTTT	CASSLLTEAFF
TRBV2	-	many	15	TRBJ1-4	TGTGCCAGCAGCGCAGCCGGGGGGCTCGGTGAAAAACTGTTTTTT	CASSAAGGLGEKLFF
TRBV2	TRBD1	-	14	TRBJ1-5	TGTGCCACCACAGGGGATGATAGCAATCAGCCCCAGCATTTT	CATTGDDSNQPQHF
TRBV15	-	-	14	TRBJ1-1	TGTGCCACCAGCAGAGAAAACCAACCGAGGGAAGCTTTCTTT	CATSRENQPREAFF
TRBV9	-	-	14	TRBJ2-1	TGTGCCAGCAGCGTTGAGACTTGGGCCAATGAGCAGTTCTTC	CASSVETWANEQFF
TRBV27	-	-	16	TRBJ1-6	TGTGCCAGCAGCCGAGTGGGAGGAGGGCATAATTCACCCCTCCACTTT	CASSRVGGGHNSPLHF
TRBV10-1	-	-	17	TRBJ2-1	TGCGCCAGCAGTGAGAGGCTTGGCGGGATCATCGACAATGAGCAGTTCTTC	CASSERLGGIIDNEQFF
TRBV27	-	-	17	TRBJ1-3	TGTGCCAGCAGCCTAACTCAGGGGACATTCTCTGGAAACACCATATATTTT	CASSLTQGTFSGNTIYF